Following are 9 T cell receptor beta chains from one sample sequenced in a study of cytomegalovirus exposure and HLA in healthy donors (dated 2017 in TCRdb). Library method: the immunoSEQ multiplex PCR assay. The multiplex PCR relied on a mix of 60 forward primers for TCR Vbeta segments and 13 reverse primers for TCR Jbeta segments. TCRdb took this table from immuneACCESS and kept in-frame rearrangements with V and J called. Such tables lack part of the clones; where checked against another copy, unresolved V genes explain under half of the gap, and the rest is unexplained. This sample holds some 160,000 clones; roughly 80% were observed only once. The top ten clonotypes cover roughly 2.1% of the sample. The sample taken for sequencing was PBMCs. Receptors originate from a man younger than 35 in good health and CMV-seronegative.

The chain employs TRBV19 and TRBJ2-3, with D unresolved. The CDR3 extends over 15 amino acids. Germline loops: CDR1 LNHDA, CDR2 SQIVND (reference sequence). V was clipped by 1 base and J by 3 bases, with 11 bases between them. The CDR3 sequence is CASSIGTVRTDTQYF. The CDR3 bases are TGTGCCAGTAGTATAGGTACAGTCAGAACAGATACGCAGTATTTT.

In its sample, this clone was seen a few times. This rearrangement joins TRBV25-1 to TRBJ1-4, with 8 bases lining up with TRBD1. Germline V lookup: CDR1 MGHDK, CDR2 SYGVNS. The length of the CDR3 is 15 residues. Trimming removed 1 base from V and 8 bases from J; junction bases left unmatched: 6. Here the CDR3 reads CASSESPGGTEKLFF. Here the CDR3 DNA reads TGTGCCAGCAGTGAATCTCCAGGGGGCACAGAAAAACTGTTTTTT.

The chain carries TRBV5-1 and TRBJ2-5; 11 bases fit TRBD2. This CDR3 comprises 18 residues. V was clipped by 4 bases and J by 5 bases; unmatched bases: 16. CDR1 and CDR2 (germline): SGHRS, YFSETQ. The CDR3 DNA reads as TGCGCCAGCAGCGCGGATGGAACTAGCGGGGGAGTGGACGAGACCCAGTACTTC. Amino acids: CASSADGTSGGVDETQYF.

This rearrangement joins TRBV7-2 to TRBJ1-2; a possible D gene is TRBD1 (5 bases). V lost 1 base and J lost 4, with 10 bases in between. The CDR3 covers 14 residues. Germline V gives CDR1 SGHTA, CDR2 FQGNSA. CDR3 protein: CASSLDAGLYGYTF. CDR3 nucleotide sequence: TGTGCCAGCAGCTTAGATGCAGGGCTCTATGGCTACACCTTC.

The chain combines TRBV4-1 with TRBJ1-6; D remains ambiguous. Germline values: CDR1 MGHRA, CDR2 YSYEKL. The CDR3 has 16 amino acids. Trimming shortened V by 1 base and J by 7 bases, and 14 bases separated the two germline ends. The CDR3 region is CASSQGAVETNSPLHF. DNA of the CDR3: TGCGCCAGCAGCCAAGGGGCAGTCGAGACCAATTCACCCCTCCACTTT.

The CDR3 nucleotides read TGTGCCAGCTCACGCCAGGGAATCTACGAGCAGTACTTC. This codes for CASSRQGIYEQYF. The chain recombines TRBV18 with TRBJ2-7; D is perhaps TRBD1 (5 bases). Trimming stripped 4 bases from V and 3 bases from J, with 10 bases between. CDR3 length: 13 amino acids. Germline lookup yields CDR1 KGHSH and CDR2 LQKENI.

The chain is built from TRBV13 and TRBJ1-4; possible D gene TRBD1, 5 bases. V shed 3 bases and J shed 8 bases, with 13 bases lying between them. Germline assignment: CDR1 PRHDT and CDR2 FYEKMQ (reference sequence). The CDR3 has 14 residues. CDR3: CASSLQGGKEKLFF. CDR3 nucleotides: TGTGCCAGCAGCTTGCAGGGCGGGAAGGAAAAACTGTTTTTT. Full variable domain (missing parts from reference TRBV13 and TRBJ1-4): AAGVIQSPRHLIKEKRETATLKCYPIPRHDTVYWYQQGPGQDPQFLISFYEKMQSDKGSIPDRFSAQQFSDYHSELNMSSLELGDSALYFCASSLQGGKEKLFFGSGTQLSVL.

The sample holds a few counts of this clone. The chain carries TRBV9 and TRBJ2-3, with 8 bases matching TRBD1. CDR1 is SGDLS, CDR2 YYNGEE, per germline. V lost 3 bases and J lost 4; bases outside the gene matches: 4. This CDR3 is 14 amino acids long. As DNA, the CDR3 is TGTGCCAGCAGCGACCAGGGGGCCGCAGATACGCAGTATTTT. This translates into CASSDQGAADTQYF. Full variable domain (remainder filled in from reference TRBV9 and TRBJ2-3): DSGVTQTPKHLITATGQRVTLRCSPRSGDLSVYWYQQSLDQGLQFLIQYYNGEERAKGNILERFSAQQFPDLHSELNLSSLELGDSALYFCASSDQGAADTQYFGPGTRLTVL.

This clone showed up just a few times. The chain recombines TRBV6-6 with TRBJ1-5, with D possibly being TRBD1 (6 bases). The CDR3 is 15 residues long. V was cut by 6 bases and J by 2 bases, with 14 bases left in between. Germline V gene data show CDR1 as MNHNY and CDR2 as SVGAGI (reference sequence). CDR3 amino acids: CASSRNRDGNQPQHF. As DNA, the CDR3 is TGTGCCAGCAGCCGAAACAGGGATGGCAATCAGCCCCAGCATTTT.